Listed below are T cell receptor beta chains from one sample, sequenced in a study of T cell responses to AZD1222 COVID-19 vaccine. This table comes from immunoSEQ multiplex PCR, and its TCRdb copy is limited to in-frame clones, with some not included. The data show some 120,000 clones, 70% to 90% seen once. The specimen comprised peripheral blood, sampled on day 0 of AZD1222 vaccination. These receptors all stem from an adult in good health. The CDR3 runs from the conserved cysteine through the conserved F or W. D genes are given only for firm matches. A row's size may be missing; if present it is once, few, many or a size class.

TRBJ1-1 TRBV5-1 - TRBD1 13 TGCGCCAGCAGACCGGGACAGGGGCCCGAAGCTTTCTTT CASRPGQGPEAFF
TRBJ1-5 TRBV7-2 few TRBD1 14 TGTGCCAGCAGAGCTACAGGGGGCGGGGAGCCCCAGCATTTT CASRATGGGEPQHF
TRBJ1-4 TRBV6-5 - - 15 TGTGCCAGCACCCAAGGGAGGGGCACTAATGAAAAACTGTTTTTT CASTQGRGTNEKLFF
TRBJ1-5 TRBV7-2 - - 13 TGTGCCAGCAGCTACAACAGGAATCAGCCCCAGCATTTT CASSYNRNQPQHF
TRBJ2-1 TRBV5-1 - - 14 TGCGCCAGCAGCTTGGGGCTGGGGCACAATGAGCAGTTCTTC CASSLGLGHNEQFF
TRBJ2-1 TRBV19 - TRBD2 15 TGTGCCAGTAGCCGATCGAGGGAGGGGCTGGATGAGCAGTTCTTC CASSRSREGLDEQFF
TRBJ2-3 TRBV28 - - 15 TGTGCCAGCAGTTTGGGAGGATACAACACAGATACGCAGTATTTT CASSLGGYNTDTQYF
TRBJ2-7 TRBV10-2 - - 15 TGCGCCAGCAGTGAGTACGGGACCTCTCCCAAGGGACAGTACTTC CASSEYGTSPKGQYF
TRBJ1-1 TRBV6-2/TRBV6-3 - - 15 TGTGCCAGCAGTTACTCGAGACAGATGAACACTGAAGCTTTCTTT CASSYSRQMNTEAFF
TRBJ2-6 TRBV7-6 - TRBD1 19 TGTGCCAGCAGCTTATCCGGGACAGCCAATCTCTCTGGGGCCAACGTCCTGACTTTC CASSLSGTANLSGANVLTF
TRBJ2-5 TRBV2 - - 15 TGTGCCAGCAGTGAAGCGCCGGGAACCCAAGAGACCCAGTACTTC CASSEAPGTQETQYF
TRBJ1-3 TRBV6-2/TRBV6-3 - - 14 TGTGCCAGCAGTCGGGATTTCTCTGGAAACACCATATATTTT CASSRDFSGNTIYF
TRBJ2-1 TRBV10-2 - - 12 TGCGCCAGCAGACTAGCCTACAATGAGCAGTTCTTC CASRLAYNEQFF
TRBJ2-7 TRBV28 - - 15 TGTGCCAGCAGACAGGGTGGAAGTTCCCCCTACGAGCAGTACTTC CASRQGGSSPYEQYF
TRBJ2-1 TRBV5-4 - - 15 TGTGCCAGCAGCTTGTTTCGGGGGGCATTTAATGAGCAGTTCTTC CASSLFRGAFNEQFF
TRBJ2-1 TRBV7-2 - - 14 TGTGCCAGCAGCTCAGCAAGGTCCCGGAATGAGCAGTTCTTC CASSSARSRNEQFF
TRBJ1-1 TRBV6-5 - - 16 TGTGCCAGCAGCTACGGGACTCCAAACTTGAACACTGAAGCTTTCTTT CASSYGTPNLNTEAFF
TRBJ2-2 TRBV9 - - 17 TGTGCCAGCAGCGTAGCCCCTCACCAGAAGAACACCGGGGAGCTGTTTTTT CASSVAPHQKNTGELFF
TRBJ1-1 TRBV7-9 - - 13 TGTGCCAGCAGCTTCAGCATGAACACTGAAGCTTTCTTT CASSFSMNTEAFF
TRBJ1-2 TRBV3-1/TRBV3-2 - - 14 TGTGCCAGCAGCCAAGAGTTTGGGGTTGGTGGCTACACCTTC CASSQEFGVGGYTF
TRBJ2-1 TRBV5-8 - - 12 TGTGCCAGCAGCCGACGGAACAATGAGCAGTTCTTC CASSRRNNEQFF
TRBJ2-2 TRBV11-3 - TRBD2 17 TGTGCCAGCAGCTTAAAGGGCGGGAGTTGGCTCACCGGGGAGCTGTTTTTT CASSLKGGSWLTGELFF
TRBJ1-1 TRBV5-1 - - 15 TGCGCCAGCGGCTCGAGTCCAACAGCTAACACTGAAGCTTTCTTT CASGSSPTANTEAFF
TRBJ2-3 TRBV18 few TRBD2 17 TGTGCCAGCTCACCTTCACGGGCTAGCGGTGGCACAGATACGCAGTATTTT CASSPSRASGGTDTQYF
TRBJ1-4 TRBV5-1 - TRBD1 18 TGCGCCAGCAGCCAAAGACAGGGAAGGTCGGTTAAAAGTGAAAAACTGTTTTTT CASSQRQGRSVKSEKLFF
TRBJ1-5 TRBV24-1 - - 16 TGTGCCACCAGTGACAATGGACAGTATAGCAATCAGCCCCAGCATTTT CATSDNGQYSNQPQHF
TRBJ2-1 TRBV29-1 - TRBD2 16 TGCAGCGTTGAGGAATTAGCGGGAGTGGGGTACAATGAGCAGTTCTTC CSVEELAGVGYNEQFF
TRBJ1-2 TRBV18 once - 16 TGTGCCAGCTCACCCAATCCGTATGAAAGCGGCTATGGCTACACCTTC CASSPNPYESGYGYTF
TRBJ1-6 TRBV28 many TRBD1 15 TGTGCCAGCAGGACCGACAGGGGAAACAATTCACCCCTCCACTTT CASRTDRGNNSPLHF
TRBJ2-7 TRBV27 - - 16 TGTGCCAGCAGTGGATCCCGGGGACGGCCTTCCTACGAGCAGTACTTC CASSGSRGRPSYEQYF
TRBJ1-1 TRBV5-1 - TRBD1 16 TGCGCCAGCAGCAGGGGGGACAGTCCTACGAACACTGAAGCTTTCTTT CASSRGDSPTNTEAFF
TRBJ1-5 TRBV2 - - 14 TGTGCCAGCAGTGAAAGGGCGGGTTATCAGCCCCAGCATTTT CASSERAGYQPQHF
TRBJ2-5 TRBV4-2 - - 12 TGTGCCAGCAGCCAAGAGACCAAGACCCAGTACTTC CASSQETKTQYF
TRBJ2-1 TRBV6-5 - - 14 TGTGCCAGCAGCTTTAAGACTTCCTACAATGAGCAGTTCTTC CASSFKTSYNEQFF
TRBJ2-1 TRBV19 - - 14 TGTGCCAGTAGTATGGGGACGTTCGACAATGAGCAGTTCTTC CASSMGTFDNEQFF
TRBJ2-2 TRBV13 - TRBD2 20 TGTGCCAGCAGCTCTCCTAGCGGGAGGCCCGTTTCCGTCAACACCGGGGAGCTGTTTTTT CASSSPSGRPVSVNTGELFF
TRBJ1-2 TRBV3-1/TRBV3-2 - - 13 TGTGCCAGCAGCCGACAGCCTAACTATGGCTACACCTTC CASSRQPNYGYTF
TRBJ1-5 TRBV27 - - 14 TGTGCCAGCAGTTTAATGGGGAGCAATCAGCCCCAGCATTTT CASSLMGSNQPQHF
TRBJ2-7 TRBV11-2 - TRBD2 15 TGTGCCAGCAGCACTACTAGCGGGAGTGGCTACGAGCAGTACTTC CASSTTSGSGYEQYF
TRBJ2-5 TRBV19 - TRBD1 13 TGTGCCAGTAGTTCCCAGACAGGGCCGACCCAGTACTTC CASSSQTGPTQYF
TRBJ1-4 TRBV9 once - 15 TGTGCCAGCAGCGTAGCTGGGGTCGGCAATGAAAAACTGTTTTTT CASSVAGVGNEKLFF
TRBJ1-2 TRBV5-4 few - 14 TGTGCCAGCAGATCGGGCGTTACCATCTATGGCTACACCTTC CASRSGVTIYGYTF
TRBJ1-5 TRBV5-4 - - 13 TGTGCCAGCAGCTCGCTTCCCGTCGGGCCCCAGCATTTT CASSSLPVGPQHF
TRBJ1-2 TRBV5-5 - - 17 TGTGCCAGCAGCTTGGGGCCTACCGAGGGAGTTAACTATGGCTACACCTTC CASSLGPTEGVNYGYTF
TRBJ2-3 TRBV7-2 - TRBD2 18 TGTGCCAGCAGCCACAATAAGCGGGGGGGCCTTGAGGGAGATACGCAGTATTTT CASSHNKRGGLEGDTQYF
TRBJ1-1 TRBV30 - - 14 TGTGCCTGGAGTGTGGGCACCTCGAACACTGAAGCTTTCTTT CAWSVGTSNTEAFF
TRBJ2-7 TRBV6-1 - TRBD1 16 TGTGCCAGCAGTGCTACTGGGACAGGTGGCTCCTACGAGCAGTACTTC CASSATGTGGSYEQYF
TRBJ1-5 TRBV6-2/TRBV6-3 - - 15 TGTGCCAGCAGTTCCCCACAGGGAGGGGGGCAGCCCCAGCATTTT CASSSPQGGGQPQHF
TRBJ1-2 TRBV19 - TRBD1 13 TGTGCCAGCCGGAGAGGACAGGGCGGTGGCTACACCTTC CASRRGQGGGYTF
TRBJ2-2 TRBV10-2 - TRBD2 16 TGCGCCACCGCCGGGGGGGGCCTAGCGGGCACCGGGGAGCTGTTTTTT CATAGGGLAGTGELFF